This T cell receptor beta chain was recorded in a study of beta chain features in type 1 diabetes. Study-level background: Examination of sorted cells across all samples involved approximately 100,000,000 cells.

Isolated RNA was reverse transcribed in full, so expressed TCRB transcripts were sequenced. Some clones are missing from TCRdb's copy, which holds only in-frame ones; the method was immunoSEQ multiplex PCR. This sample carries some 280,000 clones, 13% to 15% of them seen once, and the ten largest clones take about 0.016%. Study-wide results and limits: TCRB CDR3s from Type 1 diabetes patients were moderately but significantly shorter in all four CD4+ subsets.

Central memory, naive, regulatory and stem cell-like memory CD4+ cells were sorted by CD45RO/CCR7/CD25/CD127/CD95/CD27. Populations obtained by sorting all exceeded 95% purity. This clone was counted only a few times. Its matching antigen is unknown. The ends lost 3 bases at V and 3 bases at J; junction bases unmatched: 11. CDR1 and CDR2 from the germline V gene are LGHNA and YNFKEQ. This CDR3 is built from 18 residues. This clonotype was obtained from a man aged 25 to 40 with type 1 diabetes. The sequencing sample was made of naive CD4+ T cells from blood. The chain has TRBV4-2 and TRBJ2-1; TRBD1 aligns across 10 bases. The CDR3 spells CASSHTTLGQGNYNEQFF. DNA for the CDR3: TGTGCCAGCAGCCATACAACTTTGGGACAGGGGAACTACAATGAGCAGTTCTTC.